The next 25 T cell receptor beta chains were all read from a single sample in a study of T cell repertoires in cytomegalovirus infection. In TCRdb, the reads were re-called with MiXCR into one record per CDR3 protein. This table has a few hundred thousand distinct CDR3 sequences, about 18% appearing once. The sample was CD8+ T cells from PBMCs. The receptors come from a human donor in good health (CMV status not recorded). Some clones in this sample may be carry-over from other donors' samples.

This clonotype was seen repeatedly, ten times or more. This chain uses TRBV7-9 with TRBJ1-2; no reliable D call. The V end lost 1 base, the J end lost 6 bases, and 12 bases lay between the germline ends. Germline CDR1 is SEHNR and CDR2 is FQNEAQ (reference sequence). There are 14 residues in the CDR3. The CDR3 coding sequence is TGTGCCAGCAGCTTAGTTGTCGGGGAAGATGGCTACACCTTC. Translating gives CASSLVVGEDGYTF.

There are many counts of this clonotype. The gene calls are TRBV7-6 and TRBJ1-5; D unclear. The CDR3 loop spans 14 amino acids. Germline CDR1 reads SGHVS; CDR2 reads FNYEAQ. The ends were cut back, 0 bases at V and 11 bases at J, with 14 bases in the middle. CDR3 nucleotide sequence: TGTGCCAGCAGCTTAGCGGCAGACTCATCAGCCCAGCATTTT. Translating it yields CASSLAADSSAQHF.

This clonotype was seen repeatedly, ten times or more. CDR3: CASSPWEEGTDTQYF. CDR3 nucleotide sequence: TGTGCCAGCAGCCCTTGGGAGGAAGGCACAGATACGCAGTATTTT. The V gene is TRBV7-2, the J gene TRBJ2-3; D possibly corresponds to TRBD2 (6 bases). The germline CDR1 and CDR2 sequences are SGHTA and FQGNSA. V was cut by 5 bases and J by 1 base, with 13 bases left in between. There are 15 residues in the CDR3.

This clonotype was picked up many times. The chain has TRBV7-2 and TRBJ1-2, with D unresolved. This CDR3 is 14 amino acids long. CDR1 is SGHTA and CDR2 is FQGNSA in the germline V gene. The V and J ends lost 5 bases and 5 bases respectively, with 15 bases between them. CDR3 in amino acids: CASSLSLRGYGYTF. The DNA for the CDR3 is TGTGCCAGCAGCCTTAGCCTTCGGGGTTATGGCTACACCTTC.

The chain employs TRBV5-4 and TRBJ1-5, with a possible D match to TRBD1 (5 bases). CDR1 and CDR2 (germline): SGHNT, YYREEE (reference sequence). Trimming took off 1 base at V and 6 bases at J, with 17 bases between the two ends. This CDR3 is 16 amino acids long. The CDR3 DNA reads as TGTGCCAGCAGCTTGTATGGACCCCGGGGGAGTCAGCCCCAGCATTTT. Translating gives CASSLYGPRGSQPQHF.

This clonotype was seen more than once but under ten times. The chain carries TRBV28 and TRBJ1-5, with 10 positions matching TRBD1. With V trimmed by 4 bases and J by 7 bases, 10 bases remained unmatched. In germline, CDR1 is MDHEN, CDR2 SYDVKM. The CDR3 spans 16 residues. The CDR3 loop is CASSSPLWDRGQPQHF. In nucleotides, the CDR3 is TGTGCCAGCAGTTCCCCCCTCTGGGACAGGGGCCAGCCCCAGCATTTT.

This clonotype was seen a few times. Here the CDR3 reads CASSVPGRHTEAFF. DNA of the CDR3: TGTGCCAGCAGTGTACCGGGACGGCACACTGAAGCTTTCTTT. This chain connects TRBV28 to TRBJ1-1, with a weak D call TRBD1 (5 bases). V dropped 5 bases and J dropped 3 bases, with 13 bases sitting between them. The CDR3 spans 14 residues. Germline CDR1 reads MDHEN; CDR2 reads SYDVKM.

CDR3 sequence: CAISESRDRANYGYTF. The CDR3 DNA follows: TGTGCCATCAGTGAGTCGAGGGACAGGGCTAACTATGGCTACACCTTC. The chain combines TRBV10-3 with TRBJ1-2; 9 bases are shared with TRBD1. Germline assignment: CDR1 ENHRY and CDR2 SYGVKD. This CDR3 has 16 residues. The V segment lost 0 bases and the J segment 0 bases; nucleotides outside the gene matches: 2.

This clonotype was detected ten times or more. CDR3 coding DNA: TGTGCCAGCAGCTTAGCGTTCTTCACAGATACGCAGTATTTT. Amino acids: CASSLAFFTDTQYF. This chain joins TRBV7-8 and TRBJ2-3; D gene unclear. This CDR3 spans 14 amino acids. Germline CDR1 and CDR2: SGHVS and FQNEAQ. V was trimmed by 0 bases and J by 2 bases, leaving 6 bases between them.

This clonotype occurred many times. This rearrangement joins TRBV11-2 to TRBJ2-1; 9 bases match TRBD2. Germline CDR1 reads SGHAT; CDR2 reads FQNNGV. The length of the CDR3 is 16 residues. The V segment lost 2 bases and the J segment 7 bases; nucleotides outside the gene matches: 9. CDR3 sequence: CASSLWRAGGPNEQFF. For the CDR3, the DNA is TGTGCCAGCAGCTTATGGAGGGCGGGGGGGCCGAATGAGCAGTTCTTC.

V is TRBV6-2 or TRBV6-3 and J is TRBJ1-2; the D gene is possibly TRBD1 (6 bases). Trimming stripped 2 bases from V and 6 bases from J, with 19 bases between. In germline, CDR1 is MNHEY, CDR2 SVGEGT. The CDR3 sequence is 16 residues long. The CDR3 loop reads CASSYAAGGVWNGYTF. The CDR3, as DNA: TGTGCCAGCAGTTACGCGGCGGGGGGCGTCTGGAATGGCTACACCTTC.

This clonotype showed up just a few times. This chain joins TRBV20-1 and TRBJ1-2, with D possibly matching TRBD1 (6 bases). This CDR3 region has 16 residues. Looked up from germline, CDR1 is DFQATT and CDR2 is SNEGSKA (reference sequence). V was clipped by 3 bases and J by 8 bases, with 25 bases between them. For the CDR3, the DNA is TGCAGTGCTAGGTTTGACAGGCCCACACCTGGTTGGGGCTACACCTTC. Its translation: CSARFDRPTPGWGYTF.

This rearrangement joins TRBV7-9 to TRBJ1-4, with D unclear. The CDR3 extends over 14 amino acids. Germline V gene sequence: CDR1 SEHNR, CDR2 FQNEAQ (reference sequence). Between the trimmed V and J ends, which lost 6 bases and 2 bases, there was a span of 10 bases. The CDR3 nucleotides are TGTGCCAGCAGTGGGAGTCCGACTAATGAAAAACTGTTTTTT. Translation gives CASSGSPTNEKLFF.

This clonotype was found many times. The chain employs TRBV3-1 and TRBJ1-1, with D unclear. Per the germline V gene, CDR1 is LGHDT and CDR2 is YNNKEL (reference sequence). Trimming removed 0 bases from V and 1 base from J, with 6 bases in between. The CDR3 is 14 amino acids. In nucleotides, the CDR3 is TGTGCCAGCAGCCAAGACAAAGGGAACACTGAAGCTTTCTTT. It specifies CASSQDKGNTEAFF.

The genes are TRBV12-5 and TRBJ1-5; possibly TRBD1 for D (5 bases). This CDR3 has 12 amino acids. Trimming left V 7 bases short and J 10 bases short, with 14 bases between. The germline V gene encodes CDR1 LGHNT and CDR2 FRNRAP. CDR3 protein: CASAPGIGPQHF. CDR3 DNA sequence: TGTGCTAGTGCGCCAGGGATCGGTCCCCAGCATTTT.

Points on this clonotype: The conserved final phenylalanine or tryptophan is absent from the CDR3, which likely points to a read error. The V gene is TRBV11-2, the J gene TRBJ2-7, with a tentative D call TRBD1 (6 bases). There are 15 residues in the CDR3. CDR1 is SGHAT and CDR2 is FQNNGV in the germline V gene. The V end lost 1 base, the J end lost 3 bases, and 13 bases lay between the germline ends. CDR3 coding DNA: TGTGCCAGCAGCTTAGTATGGGGGCTATACTACGAGCAGTACATC. Its translation: CASSLVWGLYYEQYI.

This clonotype was recorded a few times. CDR3 DNA: TGTGCCAGCAGCCTAGGACTTAAACTGTTTTTT. Its translation: CASSLGLKLFF. The chain joins TRBV4-2 to TRBJ1-4; no clear D. This CDR3 has 11 residues. Trimming pared 4 bases from V and 11 bases from J, leaving 8 bases between. Germline-derived CDR1 and CDR2 are LGHNA and YNFKEQ.

This clonotype appeared a single time. The CDR3 coding sequence is TGCGCCAGACAACAGGGGAGGGAGACCCAGTACTTC. This encodes CARQQGRETQYF. V gene TRBV5-1 combines with J gene TRBJ2-5, with TRBD1 as a possible D gene (7 bases). The V end lost 8 bases, the J end lost 5 bases, and 13 bases lay between the germline ends. The CDR3 has 12 amino acids. Germline-derived CDR1 and CDR2 are SGHRS and YFSETQ.

This chain links TRBV28 with TRBJ2-5; no reliable D call. Trimming removed 1 base at V and 5 bases at J, with 11 bases between. Germline CDR1 MDHEN, CDR2 SYDVKM. This CDR3 has 14 residues. The CDR3 protein is CASSLLPLQETQYF. CDR3 coding DNA: TGTGCCAGCAGTTTATTACCCCTGCAGGAGACCCAGTACTTC.

This clonotype was observed a handful of times. The genes are TRBV5-1 and TRBJ1-5; 8 nucleotides line up with TRBD1. The J segment lost 5 bases and the V segment lost 4 bases, leaving 2 bases of the junction unmatched. This CDR3 is built from 13 residues. Germline CDR1 SGHRS, CDR2 YFSETQ. The CDR3, as DNA: TGCGCCAGCAGCCAGACAGGGGATCAGCCCCAGCATTTT. Protein sequence: CASSQTGDQPQHF.

This clonotype was seen more than once but under ten times. The chain couples TRBV19 to TRBJ1-1; D perhaps matches TRBD1 (5 bases). This CDR3 region has 15 residues. Germline V gene sequence: CDR1 LNHDA, CDR2 SQIVND (reference sequence). Trimming took 3 bases from V and 0 from J, leaving 11 bases between them. The CDR3 DNA follows: TGTGCCAGTAGTATTTGGGGGGACTTGAACACTGAAGCTTTCTTT. Residues: CASSIWGDLNTEAFF.

This clonotype was seen just once. The V and J genes are TRBV4-2 and TRBJ2-3, with no clear D. Germline V CDR1 and CDR2: LGHNA, YNFKEQ. CDR3 length: 18 residues. V was clipped by 0 bases and J by 1 base, with 17 bases between them. CDR3 sequence: CASSQDISEAPGTDTQYF. CDR3 DNA: TGTGCCAGCAGCCAAGATATTTCCGAAGCACCCGGCACAGATACGCAGTATTTT.

The rearrangement uses TRBV6-1 and TRBJ2-1; the match to TRBD2 covers 9 bases. The CDR3 totals 20 residues. Germline assignment: CDR1 MNHNS and CDR2 SASEGT. V dropped 5 bases and J dropped 0; count of bases not matched to a gene: 17. The CDR3 region has the DNA TGTGCCAGCAGTCGGTCCGTGGGACTAGCCGTCTTAGGCTCCTACAATGAGCAGTTCTTC. Its translation is CASSRSVGLAVLGSYNEQFF.

This chain uses TRBV19 with TRBJ1-2; 11 bases are a match to TRBD1. The CDR3 runs 15 residues. After removal of 6 bases from V and 4 bases from J, the junction contained 7 bases not matched to a gene. Germline V gene lookup returns CDR1 LNHDA and CDR2 SQIVND (reference sequence). The CDR3 sequence: CASSYSGTGGYGYTF. In DNA, the CDR3 is TGTGCCAGTAGCTACTCCGGGACAGGGGGCTATGGCTACACCTTC.

This clonotype was seen only a few times. The J gene is TRBJ2-3, the V gene TRBV12-3 or TRBV12-4; 9 bases agree with TRBD1. V lost 5 bases, J lost 3 bases, and 6 bases stayed unmatched. CDR3 length: 15 residues. CDR3 nucleotides: TGTGCCAGCAGTGGCCCGGGACAGGGAACAGATACGCAGTATTTT. It codes for CASSGPGQGTDTQYF.